This T cell receptor beta chain was observed in a study of T cell responses to AZD1222 COVID-19 vaccine (dated by TCRdb to the early 2020s). Describing the broader study: AZD1222 recipients with second doses at about 4 weeks or about 12 weeks were pooled, because spike-specific TCR depth and breadth did not differ between schedules. TCR sequencing covered 230 or so trial participants: 200 to 210 given two doses of AZD1222 and around 25 given two doses of MenACWY control vaccine. Trial participants were enrolled into age subgroups of 18-55, 56-69 and 70-plus years, which contained about 150, 28 and 57 TCR-sequenced participants, respectively. Study-wide findings and limitations: Because no day 14 peak-response samples were available, the repertoires could be characterized only after the peak T cell response. In the small 56-69-year group, the increase in depth fell short of significance, most likely because of low power. Conclusions about previously exposed vaccinees are limited, since just 6 or 7 AZD1222 recipients were seropositive for SARS-CoV-2 at baseline. The whole spike protein was spanned by vaccine-associated CD4 TCRs, and dominant responses were seen in regions 160-218 and 743-854. After two AZD1222 doses, spike-specific TCR breadth and depth were significantly higher than at day 0 and than in MenACWY recipients. Participants were mostly white British, with more females than males. The authors suggested clonal diversity may have been underestimated. Nearly half of unique spike-specific TCRs reportedly recognized epitopes outside regions mutated in the B.1.351 and B.1.1.7 variants.

In the germline V gene, CDR1 corresponds to LGHNA and CDR2 to YSLEER. The junction shows trimming of 0 bases on V and 0 bases on J, plus 11 bases between the germline ends. The CDR3 runs 17 residues from the cysteine to the phenylalanine. Only CDR3 DNA is held: 51 bases, read in frame from base 1. The time point label here, explained by the study, means: baseline before first vaccination. Vaccinee samples were obtained from the UK trials COV001 and COV002, which included a single-blind randomized controlled phase 2/3 trial of AZD1222 (ChAdOx1 nCoV-19) in healthy adults. For TCRbeta chain sequencing, PBMC samples were collected from trial participants at day 0 and at day 28 after the second dose. About this clone itself: Its antigen is still unknown. Per-base quality was not reported, and no clone a single base away is much larger than it.

The CDR3 regions of human TCRbeta chains were analyzed by immunosequencing. Processing in the source paper ran as follows. Repertoire TCRs were matched against a reference library of SARS-CoV-2-specific TCRs generated with the MIRA antigen-specificity platform. Breadth meant the fraction of unique TCRs that were SARS-CoV-2-associated, whereas depth meant the fraction of total T cells that were SARS-CoV-2-associated. Each spike-specific TCR was assigned to its reactive spike region and to a CD4 or CD8 class using the MIRA data. Log10-transformed breadth and depth values were compared by one-way ANOVA with Sidak's multiple comparisons tests. The source is immuneACCESS, and TCRdb retained only in-frame sequences with V and J called. Part of the clones is not carried over; for the studies checked, unresolved V genes explain less than half of this, and the remainder is unexplained. V, J and clone size are those of that table, while D and trimming were read from the DNA. In all, the sample holds 100,000 to 150,000 clones, and around 87% of those were seen once. More than 9% of the sample goes to the ten largest clones.

The clonotype comes from an adult in good health. The sample was peripheral blood, taken on day 0 of AZD1222 vaccination. The chain is made from TRBV4-3 and TRBJ2-2, with no reliable assignment of the D segment. The DNA is TGCGCCAGCAGCCAAGATTTGGAGAGGCCGAACACCGGGGAGCTGTTTTTT. Its product reads: CASSQDLERPNTGELFF.